The 4 T cell receptor beta chains listed next were all sequenced from one sample in a study of shared clonotypes between healthy human individuals. TCRdb keeps only in-frame clones here, not all; method: immunoSEQ multiplex PCR. Of roughly 2 million clones in the sample, under 97% were seen once. The material sequenced was naive CD4+ T cells sorted from blood. The subset here: CD45RA+ positively selected. The receptors originated from a man younger than 30 in good health.

The chain employs TRBV28 and TRBJ2-7, with 10 bases aligning to TRBD1. The germline CDR1 and CDR2 sequences are MDHEN and SYDVKM. Trimming cost V 6 bases and J 0 bases; bases outside gene matches: 5. This CDR3 is built from 15 residues. CDR3 in DNA: TGTGCCAGCAGGGGACAGGGGACCCTCTCCTACGAGCAGTACTTC. Protein: CASRGQGTLSYEQYF.

The CDR3: CASSTTGLQNEKLFF. For the CDR3, the DNA is TGTGCCAGTAGTACGACAGGGCTTCAGAATGAAAAACTGTTTTTT. This rearrangement joins TRBV19 to TRBJ1-4; 7 nucleotides match TRBD1. The V gene end was trimmed by 4 bases and the J gene end by 5 bases; junction bases not matched to a gene: 7. Per the germline V gene, CDR1 is LNHDA and CDR2 is SQIVND (reference sequence). The CDR3 consists of 15 residues.

This chain's CDR3 is CASSEPPDRNTGELFF. CDR3 in DNA: TGTGCCAGCAGTGAACCCCCGGACAGGAACACCGGGGAGCTGTTTTTT. The rearrangement uses TRBV2 and TRBJ2-2; possible D gene TRBD1, 6 bases. Germline assignment: CDR1 SNHLY and CDR2 FYNNEI. The CDR3 is 16 residues long. V dropped 2 bases and J dropped 1 base, with 11 bases sitting between them.

The chain's CDR3 is CASREYGGLNQPQHF. The CDR3, as DNA: TGTGCCAGCAGAGAGTACGGGGGGCTCAATCAGCCCCAGCATTTT. The chain carries TRBV6-1 and TRBJ1-5; tentative D call: TRBD1 (6 bases). Germline values: CDR1 MNHNS, CDR2 SASEGT. This CDR3 is 15 amino acids long. V was cut by 6 bases and J by 3 bases, with 15 bases left in between.